The clone carrying this T cell receptor beta chain has just a few counts. Its antigen is undetermined. This entry is derived from a study of blood T cells in healthy people across ages. Study observations and caveats: Naive and antigen-experienced cells were not separated, limiting conclusive comparison.

Next came a second PCR, run for about 7 to 12 cycles, which used a sample-barcoded 5' primer along with a J-beta primer mix. TCRdb itself ran the 5' RACE reads through MiXCR, one entry per CDR3 protein. The sample has 1.5 million to 2 million distinct CDR3 sequences, around 36% seen once. Material: blood. This receptor was obtained from a woman aged 25 to 39 in good health.

In DNA, the CDR3 is TGTGCCACAAGACAGGACAATGAGCAGTTCTTC. Encoded protein: CATRQDNEQFF. The chain uses TRBV15 and TRBJ2-1; D might be TRBD1 (6 bases). The CDR3 runs 11 residues. V was pared by 9 bases and J by 5 bases, with 8 bases between. Germline V gene lookup returns CDR1 LNHNV and CDR2 YYDKDF (reference sequence).